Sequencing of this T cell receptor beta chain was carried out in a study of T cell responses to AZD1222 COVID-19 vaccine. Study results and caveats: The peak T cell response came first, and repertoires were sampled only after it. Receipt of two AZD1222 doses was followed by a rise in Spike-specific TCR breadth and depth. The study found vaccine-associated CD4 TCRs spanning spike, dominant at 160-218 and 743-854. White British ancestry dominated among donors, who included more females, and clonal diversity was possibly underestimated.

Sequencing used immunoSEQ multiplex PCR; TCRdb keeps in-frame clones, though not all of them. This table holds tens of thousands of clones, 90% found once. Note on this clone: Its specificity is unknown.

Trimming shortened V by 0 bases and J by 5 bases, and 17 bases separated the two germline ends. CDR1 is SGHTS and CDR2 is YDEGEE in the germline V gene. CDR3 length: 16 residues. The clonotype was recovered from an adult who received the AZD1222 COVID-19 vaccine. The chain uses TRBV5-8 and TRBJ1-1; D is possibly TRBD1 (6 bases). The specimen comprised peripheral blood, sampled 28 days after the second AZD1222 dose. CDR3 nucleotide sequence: TGTGCCAGCAGCTTGGGGGTCTATCAGGGGCGGACTGAAGCTTTCTTT. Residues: CASSLGVYQGRTEAFF.